This paragraph reports one TCR beta chain. The same CDR3 also results from other DNA sequences found in this sample. The entry originates in a study of blood T cell repertoires in COVID-19. Overall study: T cells, B-cell-depleted T cells, or PBMCs provided the cDNA or gDNA that served as material.

The ends were cut back, 1 base at V and 1 base at J, with 8 bases in the middle. Germline V gene data show CDR1 as SGHRS and CDR2 as YFSETQ. This CDR3 spans 14 amino acids. Source study methods: Reference gene primers were amplified, and this amplification served to estimate nucleated cell counts. Method: immunoSEQ multiplex PCR; TCRdb's copy keeps in-frame clones and lacks some. V and J calls and clone size follow that table, whereas D and trimming were derived from the DNA. Here the sample spans approximately 170,000 clones, over 75% being singletons. Specimen: PBMCs or T cells enriched from blood (not recorded which). The sequence was collected from a woman under 30 who had recovered from COVID-19. V is TRBV5-1 and J is TRBJ1-1, with D possibly matching TRBD1 (6 bases). The CDR3 region has the DNA TGCGCCAGCAGCTTGCCACAGGGGAACACTGAAGCTTTCTTT. Its protein product is CASSLPQGNTEAFF.